Included here is one TCR beta chain sequence, with context. Its specific antigen is unknown. The input lacks base qualities; no much larger clone sits a single base away. These data belong to a study of PD-1 blockade in classical Hodgkin lymphoma (dated by TCRdb to the early 2020s). At the level of the whole study: Nivolumab dosing was 3 mg/kg intravenously every 2 weeks, continuing until either disease progression or unacceptable toxicity. The study used TCR beta sequencing and CyTOF to define a peripheral blood immune signature of response to PD-1 blockade in classical Hodgkin lymphoma. What the authors observed across the whole study: Lower diversity was observed in patients in whom nivolumab was started less than 1 year after ASCT, and these patients were excluded from later analyses so that confounding by immune reconstitution would be avoided. The study was limited to a single clinical trial cohort, and causes of repertoire differences, possibly disease activity or prior therapy, remained undefined. A significant rise by C4D1 was seen in CD4+ but not CD8+ TCR diversity (p=0.0027 vs p=0.16), with the rise being most apparent in complete responders (p=0.02). Baseline TCR diversity was reported to be lower in newly diagnosed patients than in healthy donors, and even lower in relapsed/refractory patients. Trial patients with a complete response had baseline diversity similar to that of newly diagnosed patients, while partial responders and progressors had significantly lower diversity.

The sample's time point label is to be understood as: cycle 1 day 1 (C1D1), immediately before nivolumab initiation. Every trial patient had relapsed after autologous stem cell transplantation, and cohorts A, B and C differed in prior brentuximab vedotin exposure. A total of over 55 patients with relapsed/refractory classical Hodgkin lymphoma made up the trial cohort, and each patient's best overall response was complete response, partial response or progressive disease. Single-agent nivolumab was administered to trial patients in the multi-cohort phase II CheckMate 205 trial. An independent review committee assessed best overall response using the 2007 International Working Group response criteria. Trial PBMCs were collected immediately before nivolumab initiation (C1D1) and during therapy at cycle 2 day 1 and cycle 4 day 1. Peripheral blood was collected in 8 mL Vacutainer Cell Preparation Tubes, from which PBMCs were isolated by centrifugation and then cryopreserved.

The Qiagen DNeasy kit was used to extract genomic DNA from unsorted PBMCs and from the negatively selected CD4+ and CD8+ fractions. Amplification of TCR beta CDR3 regions was done by immunoSEQ multiplex PCR with primers that anneal to V and J segments. Amplification bias was minimized using a synthetic immune receptor repertoire, and residual bias was removed computationally after sequencing. On the authors' methods: Repertoire diversity was quantified as the Shannon entropy index using custom Python scripts. Unsorted, CD4+ and CD8+ repertoires were analyzed separately, except for combined analyses in which CD4+ and CD8+ sequences were merged in silico. Clonal expansion was defined as a frequency increase of at least 2-fold after treatment compared with C1D1, and clones undetected at baseline were assigned a pseudocount of 0.5. Clones with 0 or 1 copy at C1D1 were defined as singleton clones, while clones with 2 or more copies were defined as non-singleton clones. Clones expanded in unsorted samples were labelled as CD4+, CD8+ or unknown by matching protein sequences in sorted samples from the same patient. Wilcoxon tests on paired samples were used to test changes in diversity from C1D1 to C4D1. As stored in TCRdb, this immuneACCESS dataset retains in-frame rearrangements with V and J assigned. A fraction of the clones does not appear; measured against another copy, unresolved V genes explain less than half of the discrepancy, and the remainder lacks a known reason. The DNA gave D and trimming, while V, J and clone size come from that table. For this sample the table gives roughly 92,000 clones, of which 92% were detected only once. About 2.5% of the sample is held by the ten biggest clonotypes.

V gives up 0 bases and J gives up 3 bases, and the segment between their germline ends measures 5 bases. From the germline V gene, CDR1 is WSHSY and CDR2 is SAAADI. The CDR3 contains 13 residues, cysteine and phenylalanine counted. Solely the CDR3 DNA is kept, with 39 bases framed from the first base. This sequence uses TRBV10-2 and TRBJ1-2; the D gene cannot be named for sure. This specimen consisted of peripheral blood mononuclear cells (PBMCs), obtained at baseline. The source is a human donor with classical Hodgkin lymphoma. The CDR3 has the sequence CASSESRDYGYTF. The nucleotides are TGCGCCAGCAGTGAGTCACGGGACTATGGCTACACCTTC.